This T cell receptor beta chain emerged from a study of PD-1 blockade in classical Hodgkin lymphoma. Clones were sequenced by immunoSEQ multiplex PCR, and TCRdb holds only the in-frame ones, with some missing. The sample yields 75,000 to 100,000 clones, around four fifths seen once. No patient escaped relapse after autologous stem cell transplantation, and brentuximab vedotin exposure varied. The germline V gene encodes CDR1 MNHNS and CDR2 SASEGT. The CDR3 is 13 amino acids. V was clipped by 6 bases and J by 4 bases, with 12 bases between them. This sequence was found in a human donor with classical Hodgkin lymphoma. The V gene is TRBV6-1, the J gene TRBJ2-5, with D perhaps matching TRBD1 or TRBD2 (5 bases each). This material consisted of peripheral blood mononuclear cells (PBMCs), taken at baseline. DNA of the CDR3: TGTGCCAGCAGCGTTTTCGGGGCAGAGACCCAGTACTTC. Protein: CASSVFGAETQYF.